This T cell receptor beta chain was observed in a study of blood T cell repertoires in COVID-19. The protocol was immunoSEQ multiplex PCR, while the TCRdb copy is restricted to in-frame clones and leaves out a portion. The table records about 370,000 clones, about 89% of them present only once. The CDR3 has 15 amino acids. V shed 2 bases and J shed 0 bases, with 8 bases lying between them. The germline gives CDR1 MNHEY, CDR2 SVGAGI. The sequenced sample was PBMCs or T cells enriched from blood (not recorded which). The chain joins TRBV6-5 to TRBJ1-5; D not resolved. The source of this sequence is a woman between 40 and 55 years old who had been exposed to COVID-19. The CDR3 DNA sequence: TGTGCCAGCAGTTACGGCGGTAATAGCAATCAGCCCCAGCATTTT. This encodes CASSYGGNSNQPQHF.